The T cell receptor beta chain under discussion was sequenced for a study of T-cell reconstitution after alpha-beta-depleted transplantation in children. Study-wide points: One year after transplant, T-cell counts and diversity came mostly from newly produced T cells. Elevated TCRbeta diversity at day 60 was traced, in some patients, to surviving recipient T cells and thymic progenitors. Several hundred expanded graft clones reportedly supplied alpha-beta T cells about two months after transplant.

This clonotype was picked up many times. The antigen is unknown. Preparation of the TCRbeta library used unique molecular identifiers. TCRdb analysed the PCR reads with MiXCR anew, one entry per CDR3 protein. The table records 95,000 to 150,000 distinct CDR3 sequences, around 23% of them present only once. Germline V gene data show CDR1 as DFQATT and CDR2 as SNEGSKA (reference sequence). The CDR3 is 15 residues long. Deletions cut 0 bases from V and 7 bases from J, with 16 bases between. This TCR was recovered from a male patient between 2 and 10 years old who had a stem cell transplant for chronic granulomatous disease, so the T cells may come from the graft donor. This specimen was PBMCs, mostly from graft donor cells, taken 180 days after TCRalphabeta/CD19-depleted stem cell transplant. J is TRBJ2-1 and V is TRBV20-1; either TRBD1 or TRBD2 may supply D (5 bases each). CDR3 DNA: TGCAGTGCTAGAGAAGGGACGGGGTGGGAAAATGAGCAGTTCTTC. This sequence encodes CSAREGTGWENEQFF.